Shown below are 7 T cell receptor beta chains from a single sample sequenced in a study of T cells in Graves' hyperthyroidism and ophthalmopathy. Authors of the study amplified TCR beta CDR3 regions from RNA transcripts. Initially, a first-round RT-PCR of the TCR CDR3 employed the HTBI primer set. TCRdb re-called the multiplex PCR reads through MiXCR, storing one row per CDR3 protein. The top ten clones hold around a sixth of a sample with 480,000 or so distinct CDR3 sequences, around 14% of them seen once. The sequenced sample consisted of blood. All receptors derive from a woman younger than 35 with Graves' hyperthyroidism.

The sample holds many counts of this clonotype. V and J are TRBV12-3 or TRBV12-4 and TRBJ2-5; 8 bases are shared with TRBD1. Unmatched junction bases numbered 10, after V lost 5 bases and J lost 5 bases. The CDR3 has 15 residues. CDR3 in DNA: TGTGCCAGCAGTCCTCAGGGGGCGCGAGTGGAGACCCAGTACTTC. Protein product: CASSPQGARVETQYF.

Many counts were recorded for this clonotype. This chain uses TRBV12-3 or TRBV12-4 with TRBJ1-3; 7 bases agree with TRBD1. The CDR3 runs 13 residues. V was clipped by 6 bases and J by 3 bases; unmatched bases: 2. The CDR3 spells CASRRDSGNTIYF. CDR3 coding DNA: TGTGCCAGCAGGAGGGACAGTGGAAACACCATATATTTT.

The sample holds many counts of this clonotype. The chain is built from TRBV27 and TRBJ1-2; D may be TRBD1 (6 bases). The germline V and J ends were trimmed by 5 bases and 7 bases, with 20 bases remaining between them. CDR3 size: 15 residues. Germline CDR1 reads MNHEY; CDR2 reads SMNVEV (reference sequence). CDR3 coding DNA: TGTGCCAGCAGTCCCCCCTCGACAGGCCCGGGTGGCTACACCTTC. Protein product: CASSPPSTGPGGYTF.

This clonotype has a handful of counts. The chain uses TRBV7-3 and TRBJ2-1; tentative D call: TRBD2 (6 bases). The germline V gene encodes CDR1 SGHTA and CDR2 FQGTGA. Between the trimmed V and J ends, which lost 3 bases and 6 bases, there was a span of 15 bases. This CDR3 contains 15 residues. The CDR3 here is CASSLGLDLANEQFF. CDR3 nucleotide sequence: TGTGCCAGCAGCTTGGGACTTGACCTGGCCAATGAGCAGTTCTTC.

This clonotype was seen many times. The chain is built from TRBV30 and TRBJ1-6; D is uncertain. The germline V gene encodes CDR1 GTSNPN and CDR2 SVGIG (reference sequence). The V gene lost 4 bases and the J gene lost 8 bases, with 15 bases spanning the gap. The length of the CDR3 is 14 residues. The CDR3, as DNA: TGTGCCTGGATAGCGGCCTACCAATATTCACCCCTCCACTTT. Residues: CAWIAAYQYSPLHF.

This clonotype was seen more than once but under ten times. The chain has TRBV7-9 and TRBJ1-2, with D possibly being TRBD1 (5 bases). Trimming took off 1 base at V and 3 bases at J, with 12 bases between the two ends. Germline V gene data show CDR1 as SEHNR and CDR2 as FQNEAQ (reference sequence). There are 15 residues in the CDR3. The CDR3 bases are TGTGCCAGCAGCTTAGGAGGCAGGGAGCACTATGGCTACACCTTC. Translation gives CASSLGGREHYGYTF. Together with reference TRBV7-9 and TRBJ1-2, the CDR3 gives the full variable domain: DTGVSQNPRHKITKRGQNVTFRCDPISEHNRLYWYRQTLGQGPEFLTYFQNEAQLEKSRLLSDRFSAERPKGSFSTLEIQRTEQGDSAMYLCASSLGGREHYGYTFGSGTRLTVV.

This chain links TRBV29-1 with TRBJ1-1; D remains unclear. Germline values: CDR1 SQVTM, CDR2 ANQGSEA. The V end lost 5 bases, the J end lost 3 bases, and 7 bases lay between the germline ends. The CDR3 is made up of 11 amino acids. The CDR3 DNA reads TGCAGCGTTAGGTCATACACTGAAGCTTTCTTT. It specifies CSVRSYTEAFF. The variable domain in full, completed from reference TRBV29-1 and TRBJ1-1, reads SAVISQKPSRDICQRGTSLTIQCQVDSQVTMMFWYRQQPGQSLTLIATANQGSEATYESGFVIDKFPISRPNLTFSTLTVSNMSPEDSSIYLCSVRSYTEAFFGQGTRLTVV.